Each of the 11 T cell receptor beta chains below was sequenced from the same sample in a study of blood T cell repertoires in COVID-19. TCRdb keeps only in-frame clones here, not all; method: immunoSEQ multiplex PCR. The table lists 150,000 or so clones, roughly 90% of them singletons. The specimen sequenced was peripheral blood. All receptors come from a man aged 45-60 years with acute or convalescent COVID-19.

V usage is TRBV9 and J usage is TRBJ1-3, with D unclear. The length of the CDR3 is 14 residues. V lost 4 bases, J lost 0 bases, and 8 bases lay in between. Germline values: CDR1 SGDLS, CDR2 YYNGEE. CDR3 nucleotides: TGTGCCAGCAGCCGAGAAAGCTCTGGAAACACCATATATTTT. The encoded protein is CASSRESSGNTIYF.

The sample holds one count of this clone. This chain connects TRBV27 to TRBJ2-7; 8 bases fit TRBD1. The V gene end was trimmed by 9 bases and the J gene end by 2 bases; junction bases not matched to a gene: 6. This CDR3 is 13 amino acids long. The germline gives CDR1 MNHEY, CDR2 SMNVEV (reference sequence). The CDR3 here is CARDQGAPYEQYV. Written as DNA, the CDR3 is TGTGCCAGGGATCAGGGGGCTCCCTACGAGCAGTACGTC.

Comment on this clone: Other DNA sequences in the sample encode the same CDR3. The chain has TRBV11-1 and TRBJ1-2; D not certain. Germline CDR1 is SGHAT and CDR2 is FQDESV (reference sequence). V was cut by 5 bases and J by 5 bases, with 9 bases left in between. This CDR3 has 12 amino acids. CDR3 nucleotides: TGTGCCAGCAGCCTCGACACTTATGGCTACACCTTC. Translation: CASSLDTYGYTF. Full variable domain (outside the CDR3, taken from reference TRBV11-1 and TRBJ1-2): EAEVAQSPRYKITEKSQAVAFWCDPISGHATLYWYRQILGQGPELLVQFQDESVVDDSQLPKDRFSAERLKGVDSTLKIQPAELGDSAMYLCASSLDTYGYTFGSGTRLTVV.

The J gene is TRBJ2-2, the V gene TRBV5-1; D might be TRBD2 (5 bases). The length of the CDR3 is 16 residues. Germline CDR1 SGHRS, CDR2 YFSETQ. V lost 4 bases, J lost 0 bases, and 13 bases lay in between. This CDR3 reads CASSRRAGTNTGELFF. The DNA of the CDR3 is TGCGCCAGCAGCAGGCGGGCTGGAACGAACACCGGGGAGCTGTTTTTT.

The rearrangement joins TRBV6-2 or TRBV6-3 to TRBJ1-6, with 10 nucleotides matching TRBD1. Germline CDR1 and CDR2: MNHEY and SVGEGT. After removal of 5 bases from V and 7 bases from J, the junction contained 8 bases not matched to a gene. The CDR3 spans 16 residues. The CDR3 reads CASSRDRGFENSPLHF. In DNA, the CDR3 is TGTGCCAGCAGTCGGGACAGGGGATTTGAGAATTCACCCCTCCACTTT.

V usage is TRBV7-2 and J usage is TRBJ2-6; 9 nucleotides line up with TRBD1. Trimming at V came to 4 bases and at J to 4 bases, leaving 8 bases not matched to a gene. Germline-derived CDR1 and CDR2 are SGHTA and FQGNSA. The CDR3 contains 17 residues. The DNA for the CDR3 is TGTGCCAGCAGCTCTTCCGGGACAGGGAGCGGGGCCAACGTCCTGACTTTC. Translating it yields CASSSSGTGSGANVLTF.

The chain has TRBV7-2 and TRBJ2-2; 7 nucleotides align to TRBD1. The CDR3 has 16 amino acids. V lost 5 bases to trimming and J lost 3 bases; unmatched junction nucleotides: 9. Looked up from germline, CDR1 is SGHTA and CDR2 is FQGNSA. The CDR3 bases are TGTGCCAGCAGCCCTCGACAGGGCCTATACACCGGGGAGCTGTTTTTT. Translation gives CASSPRQGLYTGELFF.

The J gene is TRBJ1-2, the V gene TRBV9; D unclear. The CDR3 totals 12 residues. Per the germline V gene, CDR1 is SGDLS and CDR2 is YYNGEE. Deletions cut 4 bases from V and 4 bases from J, with 8 bases between. CDR3 amino acids: CASSPPGYGYTF. The CDR3 nucleotides are TGTGCCAGCAGCCCCCCGGGCTATGGCTACACCTTC.

The chain is built from TRBV7-9 and TRBJ2-3, with TRBD2 identical over 8 bases. Germline CDR1 is SEHNR and CDR2 is FQNEAQ (reference sequence). The V and J ends lost 4 bases and 5 bases, in that order; junction bases with no gene match: 11. This CDR3 comprises 16 residues. Written as DNA, the CDR3 is TGTGCCAGCAGCTCCGGTCTAGCGGGCCTCCTAGATACGCAGTATTTT. Protein: CASSSGLAGLLDTQYF.

The CDR3 loop reads CASSLDRPPSVREQYF. The CDR3 DNA is TGTGCCAGCAGTTTGGACAGGCCCCCATCGGTGAGGGAGCAGTACTTC. The gene calls are TRBV6-5 and TRBJ2-7; 7 bases agree with TRBD1. CDR3 length: 16 residues. V trimming: 4 bases; J trimming: 7 bases; junction bases outside the gene matches: 16. Germline assignment: CDR1 MNHEY and CDR2 SVGAGI.

A single count supports this clone. The chain combines TRBV12-1 with TRBJ1-5; the DNA was not compared with TRBD1, the D call given in the table. TRBV12-1 constitutes a pseudogene. There are 17 residues in the CDR3. For the CDR3, the DNA is TGTGCCAGCAGCTTTGCGCGAAGTCCAGGCGATAATCAGCCCCAGCATTTT. Residues: CASSFARSPGDNQPQHF.